These 15 T cell receptor beta chains were sequenced from one sample in a study of T cell responses to AZD1222 COVID-19 vaccine. Assay used: immunoSEQ multiplex PCR; TCRdb lists only in-frame clones, some missing. The sample holds 140,000 or so clones, approximately 86% seen once. The specimen comprised peripheral blood, sampled 28 days after the second dose of the MenACWY control vaccine. The receptor source for this set is an adult who received the MenACWY meningococcal vaccine as a control.

The genes are TRBV10-3 and TRBJ2-1, with TRBD2 identical over 12 bases. V lost 2 bases and J lost 8; bases outside the gene matches: 4. The CDR3 is made up of 15 amino acids. Germline-derived CDR1 and CDR2 are ENHRY and SYGVKD. The CDR3 protein is CAISEAASGRDEQFF. The DNA of the CDR3 is TGTGCCATCAGTGAGGCTGCTAGCGGGAGGGATGAGCAGTTCTTC.

V usage is TRBV28 and J usage is TRBJ2-1, with TRBD1 matching over 8 bases. Trimming removed 5 bases from V and 2 bases from J; junction bases left unmatched: 8. Germline loops: CDR1 MDHEN, CDR2 SYDVKM. The CDR3 is 16 amino acids. In nucleotides, the CDR3 is TGTGCCAGCAGTCTTGGACAGGGCTTTACCTACAATGAGCAGTTCTTC. It specifies CASSLGQGFTYNEQFF.

This clone appeared a single time. CDR3 amino acids: CASSLMSGATNEKLFF. The CDR3 DNA reads TGTGCCAGCAGTTTGATGTCCGGCGCAACTAATGAAAAACTGTTTTTT. The rearrangement joins TRBV28 to TRBJ1-4; the D is unclear. Germline CDR1 MDHEN, CDR2 SYDVKM. The V end lost 3 bases, the J end lost 0 bases, and 11 bases lay between the germline ends. This CDR3 is built from 16 residues.

The chain joins TRBV7-2 to TRBJ1-4; D perhaps matches TRBD1 (6 bases). This CDR3 comprises 16 residues. The germline V and J ends were trimmed by 5 bases and 1 base, with 14 bases remaining between them. Germline CDR1 reads SGHTA; CDR2 reads FQGNSA. The CDR3 DNA follows: TGTGCCAGCAGCAAACAGGGACAACAAACTAATGAAAAACTGTTTTTT. Translating it yields CASSKQGQQTNEKLFF.

The chain links TRBV9 to TRBJ2-1, with 13 bases identical to TRBD2. Germline V gives CDR1 SGDLS, CDR2 YYNGEE. The CDR3 length is 16 residues. The trim removed 3 bases at V and 9 bases at J, leaving 9 bases unmatched. The CDR3 here is CASSASGTSGNGEQFF. In DNA form, the CDR3 reads TGTGCCAGCAGCGCGTCCGGGACTAGCGGGAACGGTGAGCAGTTCTTC. Looking up the rest from reference TRBV9 and TRBJ2-1 gives the full variable domain: DSGVTQTPKHLITATGQRVTLRCSPRSGDLSVYWYQQSLDQGLQFLIQYYNGEERAKGNILERFSAQQFPDLHSELNLSSLELGDSALYFCASSASGTSGNGEQFFGPGTRLTVL.

The gene calls are TRBV7-3 and TRBJ1-2; possible D gene TRBD1, 5 bases. The V end was cut by 5 bases, the J end by 0 bases, with 7 bases between. This CDR3 comprises 13 residues. Per germline, CDR1 SGHTA and CDR2 FQGTGA. CDR3 sequence (DNA): TGTGCCAGCAGCCCAGGGCCTAACTATGGCTACACCTTC. Its protein product is CASSPGPNYGYTF.

The chain couples TRBV28 to TRBJ1-2; perhaps TRBD1 as D (6 bases). The V end lost 3 bases, the J end lost 4 bases, and 12 bases lay between the germline ends. Germline CDR1 reads MDHEN; CDR2 reads SYDVKM. The CDR3 is 14 residues long. CDR3 amino acids: CASSFRGGFYGYTF. CDR3 nucleotides: TGTGCCAGCAGTTTCCGAGGGGGTTTCTATGGCTACACCTTC.

The chain combines TRBV12-5 with TRBJ1-1, with D hard to call. Germline CDR1 is LGHNT and CDR2 is FRNRAP. The V end lost 3 bases, the J end lost 10 bases, and 15 bases lay between the germline ends. This CDR3 is built from 13 residues. The chain's CDR3 is CASGLDEGLRAFF. CDR3 DNA: TGTGCTAGTGGTTTAGATGAGGGTTTGCGAGCTTTCTTT.

The rearrangement uses TRBV30 and TRBJ2-3; D unresolved. Germline V gene data show CDR1 as GTSNPN and CDR2 as SVGIG (reference sequence). V gave up 6 bases and J gave up 0 bases, with 13 bases separating them. This CDR3 comprises 14 residues. CDR3 in amino acids: CACSQGISTDTQYF. The DNA for the CDR3 is TGTGCCTGCTCGCAAGGGATTAGCACAGATACGCAGTATTTT.

The V gene is TRBV5-6, the J gene TRBJ1-4, with a weak D call TRBD1 (6 bases). The germline gives CDR1 SGHDT, CDR2 YYEEEE. V lost 5 bases and J lost 8, with 13 bases in between. This CDR3 is built from 13 residues. CDR3 nucleotides: TGTGCCAGCAGTCTGTACAGGGCGGAAAAACTGTTTTTT. Amino acid sequence: CASSLYRAEKLFF.

This clone was recorded only once. A read error may account for a junction end that differs from germline. The J gene is TRBJ2-2, the V gene TRBV7-7, with 7 positions matching TRBD2. Per the germline V gene, CDR1 is SSHAT and CDR2 is FNYEAQ (reference sequence). This CDR3 is 14 amino acids long. The CDR3 nucleotides read TGTGCTAGCAGCGGGGACGGTTTTACCGGGGAGCTGTTTTTT. Translating it yields CASSGDGFTGELFF.

The V and J genes are TRBV29-1 and TRBJ1-5; possible D gene TRBD1, 5 bases. The CDR3 loop spans 12 amino acids. The V gene lost 7 bases and the J gene lost 4 bases, with 11 bases spanning the gap. CDR1 and CDR2 from the germline V gene are SQVTM and ANQGSEA. The CDR3 DNA sequence: TGCAGCGCACGGACACCAAATCAGCCCCAGCATTTT. It specifies CSARTPNQPQHF.

The CDR3 coding sequence is TGTGCCAGCAGCCGCAGGGGGCTTTGGAATCAGCCCCAGCATTTT. This sequence encodes CASSRRGLWNQPQHF. The chain uses TRBV28 and TRBJ1-5; TRBD1 matches 8 bases. The CDR3 is made up of 15 amino acids. The junction had 8 bases not matched to a gene; V was cut back by 6 bases and J by 4 bases. Germline V lookup: CDR1 MDHEN, CDR2 SYDVKM.

In its sample, this clone was seen once. The chain recombines TRBV7-2 with TRBJ2-5, with 7 bases matching TRBD2. The CDR3 extends over 15 amino acids. CDR1 is SGHTA and CDR2 is FQGNSA in the germline V gene. V was clipped by 4 bases and J by 2 bases; unmatched bases: 7. CDR3 amino acids: CASSYQRGGQETQYF. The CDR3 DNA follows: TGTGCCAGCAGCTACCAGCGCGGGGGTCAAGAGACCCAGTACTTC.

This sequence joins TRBV2 and TRBJ2-7; TRBD1 matches 11 bases. V was pared by 6 bases and J by 2 bases, with 3 bases of the junction left unmatched. Germline V lookup: CDR1 SNHLY, CDR2 FYNNEI. There are 14 residues in the CDR3. The CDR3 spells CASSSGQGAYEQYF. Written as DNA, the CDR3 is TGTGCCAGCAGCTCGGGACAGGGGGCCTACGAGCAGTACTTC.